This T cell receptor (beta chain) was obtained from a study of T cell repertoires in cytomegalovirus infection. The CDR3 is made up of 15 amino acids. With 4 bases clipped from V and 4 bases from J, the junction kept 10 bases outside the gene matches. Per germline, CDR1 SGDLS and CDR2 YYNGEE. TCRdb re-called the reads through MiXCR, storing one row per CDR3 protein. The sample carries hundreds of thousands of distinct CDR3 sequences, roughly a third recorded once. Concerning this clonotype: Its specificity is not known.

The TCR comes from a human donor in good health (CMV status not recorded). Some clones in this sample may be carry-over from other donors' samples. This sample comprised cultured PBMCs, obtained from culture after CMV antigen stimulation. The gene calls are TRBV9 and TRBJ1-2, with 7 bases aligning to TRBD1. The CDR3 bases are TGTGCCAGCAGCCCCAGGGGACAGCTCACCTATGGCTACACCTTC. Translated, it gives CASSPRGQLTYGYTF.